This entry is about one T cell receptor beta chain. Its antigen is not identified. Additional DNA sequences in this sample encode the identical CDR3. The sample comes from a study of beta chain features in type 1 diabetes. About the research overall: Across all samples, about 100,000,000 sorted cells were examined. General study findings and limits: Significant though moderate, a shortening of TCRB CDR3s appeared in all four CD4+ subsets of Type 1 diabetes patients. Any role of HLA type in TCRB rearrangement remained unresolved here.

Cells sorted by CD45RO/CCR7/CD25/CD127/CD95/CD27 comprised CD4+ naive, central memory, regulatory and stem cell-like memory cells. Every bit of the isolated RNA underwent reverse transcription, so sequencing read expressed TCRB transcripts. TCRdb's copy holds only in-frame clones and misses some; the assay was immunoSEQ multiplex PCR. The sample consists of 900,000 or so clones, about 17% of them appearing once. This CDR3 comprises 15 residues. The junction had 6 bases not matched to a gene; V was cut back by 5 bases and J by 4 bases. CDR1 is SGHRS and CDR2 is YFSETQ in the germline V gene. The specimen sequenced was naive CD4+ T cells from blood. The chain employs TRBV5-1 and TRBJ2-1; TRBD2 matches at 10 bases. This clonotype originated in a woman under 30 in good health. CDR3 loop: CASSPLAGAYNEQFF. CDR3 nucleotide sequence: TGCGCCAGCAGTCCCCTAGCGGGAGCATACAATGAGCAGTTCTTC.